This T cell receptor beta chain was captured in a study of cytomegalovirus exposure and HLA in healthy donors. The CDR3 contains 11 residues. Germline CDR1 and CDR2: MNHNY and SVGAGI (reference sequence). V gave up 8 bases and J gave up 7 bases, with 12 bases separating them. Concerning this clone: Its specificity is unknown.

The study, taken as a whole, reports: CMV antigen specificity of a few CMV-associated chains was confirmed in vitro.

PCR was performed using 60 Vbeta and 13 Jbeta primers. Some clones are missing from TCRdb's copy, which holds only in-frame ones; the method was immunoSEQ multiplex PCR. Among about 89,000 clones listed, about 66% were seen once. The TCR comes from a man aged 30-40 years in good health and CMV-seronegative. The rearrangement links TRBV6-6 to TRBJ2-7, with D tentatively TRBD1 (5 bases). Sequencing was carried out using PBMCs. This CDR3 is CASSGLGEQYF. In DNA, the CDR3 is TGTGCCAGCTCAGGGCTTGGGGAGCAGTACTTC.